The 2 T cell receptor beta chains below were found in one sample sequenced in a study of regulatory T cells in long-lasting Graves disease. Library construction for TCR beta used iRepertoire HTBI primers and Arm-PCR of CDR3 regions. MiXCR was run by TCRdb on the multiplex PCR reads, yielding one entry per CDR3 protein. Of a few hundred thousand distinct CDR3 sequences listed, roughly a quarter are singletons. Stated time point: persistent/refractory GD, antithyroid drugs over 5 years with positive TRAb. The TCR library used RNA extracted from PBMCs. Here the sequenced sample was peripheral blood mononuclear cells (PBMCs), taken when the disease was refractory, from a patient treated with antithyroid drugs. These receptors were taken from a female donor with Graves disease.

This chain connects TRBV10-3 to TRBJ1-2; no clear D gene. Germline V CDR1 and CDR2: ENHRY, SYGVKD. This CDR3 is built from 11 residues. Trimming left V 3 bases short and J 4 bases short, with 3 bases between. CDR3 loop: CAISDSYGYTF. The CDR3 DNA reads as TGTGCCATCAGTGACAGCTATGGCTACACCTTC.

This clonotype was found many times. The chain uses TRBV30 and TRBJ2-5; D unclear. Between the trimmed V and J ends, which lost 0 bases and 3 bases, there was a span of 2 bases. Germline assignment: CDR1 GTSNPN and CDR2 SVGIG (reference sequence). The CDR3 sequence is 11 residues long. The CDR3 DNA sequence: TGTGCCTGGAGTGTTAAAGAGACCCAGTACTTC. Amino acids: CAWSVKETQYF.